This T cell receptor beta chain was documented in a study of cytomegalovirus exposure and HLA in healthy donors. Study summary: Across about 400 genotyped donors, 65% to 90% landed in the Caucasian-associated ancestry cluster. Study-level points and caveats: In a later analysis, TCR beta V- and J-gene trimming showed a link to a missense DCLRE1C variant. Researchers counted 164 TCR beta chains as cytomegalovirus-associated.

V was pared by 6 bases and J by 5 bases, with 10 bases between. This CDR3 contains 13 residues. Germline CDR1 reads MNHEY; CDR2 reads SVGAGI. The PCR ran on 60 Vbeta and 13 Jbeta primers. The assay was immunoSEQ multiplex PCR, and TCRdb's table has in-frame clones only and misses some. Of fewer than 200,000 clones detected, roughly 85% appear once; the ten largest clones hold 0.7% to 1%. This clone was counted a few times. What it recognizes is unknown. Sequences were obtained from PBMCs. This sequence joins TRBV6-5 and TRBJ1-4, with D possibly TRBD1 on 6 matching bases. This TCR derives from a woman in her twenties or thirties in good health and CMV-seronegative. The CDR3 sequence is CASSGTLNEKLFF. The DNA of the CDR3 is TGTGCCAGCAGCGGGACATTGAATGAAAAACTGTTTTTT.